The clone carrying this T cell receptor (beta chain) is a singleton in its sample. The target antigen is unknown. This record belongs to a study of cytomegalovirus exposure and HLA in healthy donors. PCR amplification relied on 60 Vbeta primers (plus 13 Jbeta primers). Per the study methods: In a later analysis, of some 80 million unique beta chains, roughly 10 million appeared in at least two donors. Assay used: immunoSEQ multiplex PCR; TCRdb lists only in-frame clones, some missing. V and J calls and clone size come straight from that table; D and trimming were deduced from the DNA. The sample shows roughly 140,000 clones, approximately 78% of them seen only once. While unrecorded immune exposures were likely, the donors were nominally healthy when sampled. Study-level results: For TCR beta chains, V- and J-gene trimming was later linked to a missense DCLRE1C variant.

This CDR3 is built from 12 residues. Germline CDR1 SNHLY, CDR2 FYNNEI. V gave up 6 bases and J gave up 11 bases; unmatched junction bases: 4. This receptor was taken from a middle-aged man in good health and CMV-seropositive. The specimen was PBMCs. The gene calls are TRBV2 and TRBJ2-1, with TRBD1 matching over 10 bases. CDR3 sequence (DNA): TGTGCCAGCAGAGCGACAGGGGGCAAGCAGTTCTTC. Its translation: CASRATGGKQFF.